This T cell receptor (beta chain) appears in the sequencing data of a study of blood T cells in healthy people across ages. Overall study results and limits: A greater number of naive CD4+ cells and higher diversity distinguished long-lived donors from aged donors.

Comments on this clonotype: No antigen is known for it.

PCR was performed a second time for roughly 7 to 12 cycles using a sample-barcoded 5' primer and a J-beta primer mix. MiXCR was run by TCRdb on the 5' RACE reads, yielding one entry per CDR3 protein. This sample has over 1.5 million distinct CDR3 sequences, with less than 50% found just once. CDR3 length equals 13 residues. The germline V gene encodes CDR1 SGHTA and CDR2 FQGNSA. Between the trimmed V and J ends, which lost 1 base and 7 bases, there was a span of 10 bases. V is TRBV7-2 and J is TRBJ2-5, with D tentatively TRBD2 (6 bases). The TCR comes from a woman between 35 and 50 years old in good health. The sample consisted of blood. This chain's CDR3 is CASSLGLGGTQYF. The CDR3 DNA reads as TGTGCCAGCAGCTTAGGACTAGGTGGGACCCAGTACTTC.